This TCR beta chain was documented in a study of CD4 T cells in lung cancer (dated by TCRdb to 2018 to 2020). Background for the entire study: In the study, blood T cells from NSCLC patients were screened for responses to candidate mutation-encoded neoepitopes, and neoantigen-specific CD4+ T-cell clones and TCRs were isolated. Aged 60 to 69 when blood was donated, the resected patients, most of whom were former smokers, had either lung adenocarcinoma or squamous cell carcinoma. Tumor and non-adjacent lung tissue came from a handful of patients undergoing curative-intent resections for stage I-III non-small cell lung cancer. The frequency of neoantigen-specific clonotypes in tumor resections, non-adjacent lung and cultured T-cell products was followed using TCRB deep sequencing. Treatments the patients had received before donating blood included platinum chemotherapy, and some of the patients were given nivolumab or pembrolizumab. Overall study results and their limits: Rather than memory responses to the cancer, some blood-derived responses might reflect cross-reactivity or in vitro priming of naive T cells.

From the same resection, non-adjacent lung tissue was collected as far as possible from the malignant lesion, at a distance of at least 3 cm. Libraries were constructed by the immunoSEQ multiplex PCR assay. Qiagen DNeasy or QIAamp micro DNA kits were used to isolate DNA, and the Adaptive Biotechnology human TCRB sequencing kit was used to sequence TCRB. TCRB libraries were sequenced on an Illumina MiSeq. The original methods were these. TCRB sequence data were analyzed using the kit provider's software, and tumor enrichment of clonotype templates was assessed with Fisher's exact test. TCRdb re-hosts the immuneACCESS table, in-frame sequences only. Its copies lack some clones; in the studies checked, an unresolved V gene accounts for under half of them, and the cause for the rest is not known. Clonal size and the V and J genes are those of that table, whereas D and trimming came from the DNA. The sample yields about 10,000 clones; 50% to 80% were counted once. Less than 20% of the sample is in the top ten clones.

Trimming removed 3 bases from V and 1 base from J; the gene matches leave 4 bases unexplained. Looking up the germline V gene (reference sequence) yields CDR1 LNHDA and CDR2 SQIVND. Reading from cysteine to phenylalanine, the CDR3 counts 16 amino acids. Left in the record is the CDR3 DNA by itself, 48 bases read in frame from the first base. A word on this clone: Its antigen is currently not known. Per-base qualities were not stored, and no clone one base away is much larger.

The source material was normal lung tissue taken away from the tumor. The receptor's source is a man aged 60 to 69 with non-small cell lung cancer. The rearrangement combines TRBV19 with TRBJ2-3, and TRBD1 aligns with 10 junction nucleotides. Here the CDR3 is given as CASSMGTGEGTDTQYF. The sequenced DNA: TGTGCCAGTAGTATGGGGACAGGGGAGGGCACAGATACGCAGTATTTT.